The present T cell receptor (beta chain) was sequenced within a study of OX40 agonist ivuxolimab in advanced cancers. Across the study: Three partial responders included one hepatocellular carcinoma patient and two cutaneous melanoma patients. Study-wide points: Among the lowest peripheral clonal expansion occurred in 0.1-3.0 mg/kg partial responders. By week 6 at 0.1 to 3.0 mg/kg, blood CD4+ and CD8+ T cells had expanded clonally. Averaged across samples, CD8+ T cells carried more expanded clones than CD4+ did.

As to this clone: Its antigen is still unknown.

The CDR3 spans 11 residues. CDR1 and CDR2 (germline): SNHLY, FYNNEI. Trimming cost V 6 bases and J 4 bases, with 7 bases left between them. Only in-frame clones appear in the TCRdb table, and some are missing; sequencing was by immunoSEQ multiplex PCR. The repertoire holds roughly 76,000 clones, with 84% as singletons. The material was CD4+ or CD8+ T cells sorted from blood, obtained in a trial of the OX40 agonist ivuxolimab. The receptor was derived from an adult with an advanced solid tumor such as melanoma, head and neck, liver or kidney cancer. V usage is TRBV2 and J usage is TRBJ2-7; D remains ambiguous. The CDR3 DNA sequence: TGTGCCAGCAGCCTTTATTACGAGCAGTACTTC. It encodes CASSLYYEQYF.